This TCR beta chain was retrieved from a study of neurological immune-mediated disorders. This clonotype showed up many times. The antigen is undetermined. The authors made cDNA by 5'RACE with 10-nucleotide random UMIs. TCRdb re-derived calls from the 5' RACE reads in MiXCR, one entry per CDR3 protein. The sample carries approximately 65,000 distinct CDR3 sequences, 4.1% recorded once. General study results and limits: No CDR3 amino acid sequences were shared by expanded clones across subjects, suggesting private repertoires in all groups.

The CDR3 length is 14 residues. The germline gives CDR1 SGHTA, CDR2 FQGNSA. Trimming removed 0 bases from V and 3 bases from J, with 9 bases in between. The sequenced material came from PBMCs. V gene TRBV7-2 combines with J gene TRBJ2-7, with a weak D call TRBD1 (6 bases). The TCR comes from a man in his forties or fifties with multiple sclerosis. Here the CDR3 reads CASSLASTGYEQYF. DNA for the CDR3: TGTGCCAGCAGCTTAGCTTCGACAGGCTACGAGCAGTACTTC.